The rows below give T cell receptor beta chains drawn from one sample of a study of blood T cell repertoires in COVID-19. The protocol was immunoSEQ multiplex PCR, while the TCRdb copy is restricted to in-frame clones and leaves out a portion. Found here are around 190,000 clones, 80% to 90% of them singletons; the top ten hold 8% to 10%. The sample comprised peripheral blood. These receptor sequences come from a man between 45 and 60 years old with active or convalescent COVID-19. Each CDR3 is given with its conserved first and last residue. The D gene is left open where the match is weak. A clone size is listed for some rows: how often the clone was seen (once, few, many), or a class if it is expanded.

clone_size: .
d_call: .
j_call: TRBJ2-7
v_call: TRBV7-2
cdr3_aa: CASSLFYGSLSYEQYF
cdr3_nt: TGTGCCAGCAGCTTATTTTACGGGAGCCTCTCCTACGAGCAGTACTTC

clone_size: .
d_call: .
j_call: TRBJ1-5
v_call: TRBV19
cdr3_aa: CASKGVGNQPQHF
cdr3_nt: TGTGCCAGTAAGGGGGTAGGAAATCAGCCCCAGCATTTT

clone_size: .
d_call: .
j_call: TRBJ1-2
v_call: TRBV6-5
cdr3_aa: CASSYRGGGYTF
cdr3_nt: TGTGCCAGCAGTTACAGGGGAGGTGGCTACACCTTC

clone_size: once
d_call: .
j_call: TRBJ2-5
v_call: TRBV3-1/TRBV3-2
cdr3_aa: CASSQAGLGAQYF
cdr3_nt: TGTGCCAGCAGCCAAGCAGGGCTTGGGGCCCAGTACTTC

clone_size: .
d_call: .
j_call: TRBJ2-2
v_call: TRBV4-2
cdr3_aa: CASSQDWGLDTGELFF
cdr3_nt: TGTGCCAGCAGCCAAGATTGGGGGCTGGACACCGGGGAGCTGTTTTTT

clone_size: .
d_call: .
j_call: TRBJ2-7
v_call: TRBV6-5
cdr3_aa: CASSSVQAGAEQYF
cdr3_nt: TGTGCCAGCAGTTCCGTCCAGGCCGGTGCCGAGCAGTACTTC

clone_size: once
d_call: TRBD1
j_call: TRBJ1-5
v_call: TRBV4-1
cdr3_aa: CASSQGGGRISNQPQHF
cdr3_nt: TGCGCCAGCAGCCAAGGAGGGGGCAGGATTAGCAATCAGCCCCAGCATTTT

clone_size: .
d_call: TRBD2
j_call: TRBJ2-7
v_call: TRBV11-2
cdr3_aa: CASSPVTTSGTSYEQYF
cdr3_nt: TGTGCCAGCAGCCCCGTTACGACTAGCGGGACGTCCTACGAGCAGTACTTC

clone_size: .
d_call: .
j_call: TRBJ1-2
v_call: TRBV14
cdr3_aa: CASSQEPLIYGYTF
cdr3_nt: TGTGCCAGCAGCCAAGAACCACTAATCTATGGCTACACCTTC

clone_size: .
d_call: .
j_call: TRBJ2-1
v_call: TRBV4-1
cdr3_aa: CASSQDSGTYNEQFF
cdr3_nt: TGCGCCAGCAGCCAAGATTCCGGGACCTACAATGAGCAGTTCTTC

clone_size: .
d_call: TRBD2
j_call: TRBJ2-1
v_call: TRBV29-1
cdr3_aa: CSVVGLAVISSYNEQFF
cdr3_nt: TGCAGCGTTGTAGGACTAGCGGTAATTTCCTCCTACAATGAGCAGTTCTTC

clone_size: .
d_call: .
j_call: TRBJ1-2
v_call: TRBV28
cdr3_aa: CASRPPTGSNYGYTF
cdr3_nt: TGTGCCAGCAGACCACCGACAGGAAGTAACTATGGCTACACCTTC

clone_size: .
d_call: TRBD1
j_call: TRBJ1-2
v_call: TRBV12-3/TRBV12-4
cdr3_aa: CASSIQGDGYTF
cdr3_nt: TGTGCCAGCAGCATACAGGGGGATGGCTACACCTTC

clone_size: .
d_call: TRBD1
j_call: TRBJ2-7
v_call: TRBV5-6
cdr3_aa: CASRILDGTDYEQYF
cdr3_nt: TGTGCCAGCAGAATCCTCGACGGGACAGACTACGAGCAGTACTTC

clone_size: .
d_call: TRBD1
j_call: TRBJ2-7
v_call: TRBV5-6
cdr3_aa: CASSLVGGNYEQYF
cdr3_nt: TGTGCCAGCAGCTTAGTAGGGGGCAATTACGAGCAGTACTTC

clone_size: .
d_call: TRBD1
j_call: TRBJ1-1
v_call: TRBV29-1
cdr3_aa: CSVVRGTGGVTEAFF
cdr3_nt: TGCAGCGTTGTTCGGGGAACAGGGGGAGTCACTGAAGCTTTCTTT

clone_size: .
d_call: TRBD1
j_call: TRBJ1-1
v_call: TRBV30
cdr3_aa: CAWREGAMNTEAFF
cdr3_nt: TGTGCCTGGAGAGAGGGGGCTATGAACACTGAAGCTTTCTTT

clone_size: .
d_call: .
j_call: TRBJ1-3
v_call: TRBV4-2
cdr3_aa: CASSQDIVGRTDSGNTIYF
cdr3_nt: TGTGCCAGCAGCCAAGATATAGTAGGCCGGACAGACTCTGGAAACACCATATATTTT

clone_size: .
d_call: .
j_call: TRBJ2-7
v_call: TRBV18
cdr3_aa: CASSPPAGSYEQYF
cdr3_nt: TGTGCCAGCTCACCACCGGCTGGCTCCTACGAGCAGTACTTC

clone_size: .
d_call: TRBD1
j_call: TRBJ2-3
v_call: TRBV6-1
cdr3_aa: CASSEYRGTDTQYF
cdr3_nt: TGTGCCAGCAGTGAATACAGGGGAACAGATACGCAGTATTTT

clone_size: .
d_call: TRBD1
j_call: TRBJ2-1
v_call: TRBV9
cdr3_aa: CASNEQTGSNEQFF
cdr3_nt: TGTGCCAGCAACGAGCAGACAGGGAGTAATGAGCAGTTCTTC

clone_size: .
d_call: .
j_call: TRBJ1-2
v_call: TRBV12-3/TRBV12-4
cdr3_aa: CASSHTGVYGYTF
cdr3_nt: TGTGCCAGCAGTCATACAGGAGTCTATGGCTACACCTTC

clone_size: .
d_call: TRBD2
j_call: TRBJ2-7
v_call: TRBV5-6
cdr3_aa: CASSPRAGGTAYEQYF
cdr3_nt: TGTGCCAGCAGCCCCCGAGCGGGGGGTACAGCCTACGAGCAGTACTTC

clone_size: .
d_call: .
j_call: TRBJ2-7
v_call: TRBV6-5
cdr3_aa: CASRLEGVSEQYF
cdr3_nt: TGTGCCAGCAGACTCGAAGGGGTATCCGAGCAGTACTTC

clone_size: .
d_call: .
j_call: TRBJ1-2
v_call: TRBV5-6
cdr3_aa: CASSAGGYGYTF
cdr3_nt: TGTGCCAGCAGCGCCGGGGGCTATGGCTACACCTTC

clone_size: .
d_call: TRBD2
j_call: TRBJ2-2
v_call: TRBV29-1
cdr3_aa: CSVDRAGVEEPSNTGELFF
cdr3_nt: TGCAGCGTTGATCGGGCGGGAGTGGAGGAGCCCTCGAACACCGGGGAGCTGTTTTTT

clone_size: few
d_call: TRBD1
j_call: TRBJ1-5
v_call: TRBV5-6
cdr3_aa: CASSHRGSNQPQHF
cdr3_nt: TGTGCCAGCAGCCACAGGGGAAGCAATCAGCCCCAGCATTTT

clone_size: .
d_call: .
j_call: TRBJ2-5
v_call: TRBV3-1/TRBV3-2
cdr3_aa: CASSQDSSGPQYF
cdr3_nt: TGTGCCAGCAGCCAAGATAGTAGCGGACCCCAGTACTTC

clone_size: once
d_call: .
j_call: TRBJ2-2
v_call: TRBV6-6
cdr3_aa: CASRGLRPPNTGELFF
cdr3_nt: TGTGCCAGCAGGGGCCTTCGTCCACCTAACACCGGGGAGCTGTTTTTT

clone_size: .
d_call: .
j_call: TRBJ1-1
v_call: TRBV10-3
cdr3_aa: CAISSGRKNTEAFF
cdr3_nt: TGTGCCATCAGTTCAGGTCGAAAGAACACTGAAGCTTTCTTT

clone_size: .
d_call: .
j_call: TRBJ1-2
v_call: TRBV2
cdr3_aa: CASSEISANYGYTF
cdr3_nt: TGTGCCAGCAGTGAAATTTCTGCTAACTATGGCTACACCTTC

clone_size: once
d_call: TRBD1
j_call: TRBJ1-4
v_call: TRBV6-2/TRBV6-3
cdr3_aa: CASSYPGETGNEKLFF
cdr3_nt: TGTGCCAGCAGTTACCCTGGGGAGACAGGGAACGAAAAACTGTTTTTT

clone_size: .
d_call: .
j_call: TRBJ1-3
v_call: TRBV6-1
cdr3_aa: CASSEVRGRGNTIYF
cdr3_nt: TGTGCCAGCAGTGAAGTTCGGGGTCGGGGAAACACCATATATTTT

clone_size: .
d_call: .
j_call: TRBJ2-1
v_call: TRBV30
cdr3_aa: CAWSVASYNEQFF
cdr3_nt: TGTGCCTGGAGTGTAGCCTCCTACAATGAGCAGTTCTTC

clone_size: .
d_call: .
j_call: TRBJ1-5
v_call: TRBV5-5
cdr3_aa: CASSSTGTTDQPQHF
cdr3_nt: TGTGCCAGCAGCTCGACCGGGACAACTGATCAGCCCCAGCATTTT

clone_size: .
d_call: TRBD1
j_call: TRBJ1-5
v_call: TRBV30
cdr3_aa: CAWSLQGGSGQPQHF
cdr3_nt: TGTGCCTGGAGCTTACAGGGGGGATCAGGTCAGCCCCAGCATTTT